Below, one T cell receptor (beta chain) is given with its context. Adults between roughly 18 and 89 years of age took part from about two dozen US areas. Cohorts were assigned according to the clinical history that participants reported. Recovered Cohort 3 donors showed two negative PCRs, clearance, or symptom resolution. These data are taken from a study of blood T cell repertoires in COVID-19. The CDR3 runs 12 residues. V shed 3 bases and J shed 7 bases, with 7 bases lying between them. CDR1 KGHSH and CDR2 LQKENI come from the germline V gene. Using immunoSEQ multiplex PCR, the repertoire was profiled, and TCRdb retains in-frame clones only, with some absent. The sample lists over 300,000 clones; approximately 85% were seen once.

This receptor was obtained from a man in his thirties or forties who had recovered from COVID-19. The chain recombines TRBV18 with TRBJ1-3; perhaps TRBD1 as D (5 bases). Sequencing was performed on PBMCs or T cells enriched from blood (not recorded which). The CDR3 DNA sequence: TGTGCCAGCTCACCGCCAGGGAACACCATATATTTT. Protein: CASSPPGNTIYF.